The 25 T cell receptor beta chains reported below all come from one sample, sequenced in a study of blood T cell repertoires in COVID-19. Profiled with immunoSEQ multiplex PCR; TCRdb holds only in-frame clones, not every one. The sample has tens of thousands of clones; about nine tenths are singletons. Input material: peripheral blood. Receptors originate from a man between 60 and 75 years old with acute or convalescent COVID-19.

The rearrangement links TRBV5-8 to TRBJ2-7; D is possibly TRBD1 (6 bases). Between the trimmed V and J ends, which lost 0 bases and 3 bases, there was a span of 13 bases. The CDR3 extends over 15 amino acids. CDR1 and CDR2 (germline): SGHTS, YDEGEE. CDR3 nucleotide sequence: TGTGCCAGCAGCTTGGCAGGACAGATGAGCTACGAGCAGTACTTC. It translates to CASSLAGQMSYEQYF. The variable domain in full, with the rest retrieved from reference TRBV5-8 and TRBJ2-7, is EAGVTQSPTHLIKTRGQQATLRCSPISGHTSVYWYQQALGLGLQFLLWYDEGEERNRGNFPPRFSGRQFPNYSSELNVNALELEDSALYLCASSLAGQMSYEQYFGPGTRLTVT.

The rearrangement joins TRBV11-2 to TRBJ2-2; D perhaps matches TRBD1 (6 bases). The V end lost 5 bases, the J end lost 8 bases, and 15 bases lay between the germline ends. In germline, CDR1 is SGHAT, CDR2 FQNNGV. The CDR3 has 14 amino acids. The CDR3 nucleotides read TGTGCCAGCAGCCGGGACACCTCTACGGGGGAGCTGTTTTTT. Translation: CASSRDTSTGELFF.

The J gene is TRBJ2-1, the V gene TRBV5-1; D gene uncertain. V was pared by 4 bases and J by 5 bases, with 7 bases between. The length of the CDR3 is 12 residues. Germline CDR1 reads SGHRS; CDR2 reads YFSETQ. The CDR3: CASSLQDNEQFF. Written as DNA, the CDR3 is TGCGCCAGCAGCCTTCAGGACAATGAGCAGTTCTTC.

The sample holds a few counts of this clone. This chain connects TRBV6-1 to TRBJ2-7, with unresolved D. The CDR3 spans 12 residues. The ends were cut back, 2 bases at V and 4 bases at J, with 6 bases in the middle. Germline CDR1 reads MNHNS; CDR2 reads SASEGT. In DNA form, the CDR3 reads TGTGCCAGCAGTGAACCCCGTTACGAGCAGTACTTC. Translation: CASSEPRYEQYF.

The gene calls are TRBV5-1 and TRBJ1-6, with TRBD1 identical over 7 bases. Germline lookup yields CDR1 SGHRS and CDR2 YFSETQ. The CDR3 is 15 residues long. Trimming removed 4 bases from V and 9 bases from J; junction bases left unmatched: 10. As DNA, the CDR3 is TGCGCCAGCAGCGCCGCACGGGACAGTCTTTCACCCCTCCACTTT. This translates into CASSAARDSLSPLHF.

The chain carries TRBV29-1 and TRBJ2-3, with a weak D call TRBD2 (6 bases). The V gene lost 3 bases and the J gene lost 2 bases, with 12 bases spanning the gap. Germline V gene data show CDR1 as SQVTM and CDR2 as ANQGSEA. CDR3 length equals 14 residues. CDR3 in amino acids: CSVEGTRSTDTQYF. CDR3 sequence (DNA): TGCAGCGTTGAGGGGACTCGTTCCACAGATACGCAGTATTTT.

V and J are TRBV18 and TRBJ1-5, with 7 positions matching TRBD1. V lost 3 bases to trimming and J lost 4 bases; unmatched junction nucleotides: 6. CDR1 and CDR2 (germline): KGHSH, LQKENI. This CDR3 is built from 15 residues. CDR3 nucleotide sequence: TGTGCCAGCTCACCGACAGGGATAGGAAATCAGCCCCAGCATTTT. This encodes CASSPTGIGNQPQHF.

The chain has TRBV19 and TRBJ1-4; D ambiguous. The CDR3 is 17 residues long. Trimming removed 5 bases at V and 0 bases at J, with 16 bases between. Germline lookup yields CDR1 LNHDA and CDR2 SQIVND (reference sequence). In nucleotides, the CDR3 is TGTGCCAGTAGTGCGCATCGAACGAAAGCAACTAATGAAAAACTGTTTTTT. Amino acid sequence: CASSAHRTKATNEKLFF.

The chain combines TRBV6-1 with TRBJ1-6; perhaps TRBD1 as D (5 bases). Trimming took 2 bases from V and 10 from J, leaving 18 bases between them. Per germline, CDR1 MNHNS and CDR2 SASEGT. The CDR3 consists of 16 residues. The CDR3, as DNA: TGTGCCAGCAGTGAATTTCTAAGGGGCATTGAGTCACCCCTCCACTTT. This encodes CASSEFLRGIESPLHF.

The chain uses TRBV19 and TRBJ1-2; 8 bases fit TRBD1. CDR1 is LNHDA and CDR2 is SQIVND in the germline V gene (reference sequence). This CDR3 is built from 15 residues. After removal of 6 bases from V and 7 bases from J, the junction contained 13 bases not matched to a gene. The CDR3: CASRKGQASAPGYTF. Here the CDR3 DNA reads TGTGCCAGTAGGAAGGGACAGGCTTCTGCTCCTGGCTACACCTTC.

The V call is TRBV24-1, the J call TRBJ2-1; D remains unclear. Trimming took off 4 bases at V and 4 bases at J, with 7 bases between the two ends. The CDR3 totals 13 residues. The germline V gene encodes CDR1 KGHDR and CDR2 SFDVKD. CDR3 sequence: CATSEGGYNEQFF. The DNA of the CDR3 is TGTGCCACCAGTGAAGGCGGTTACAATGAGCAGTTCTTC.

The V call is TRBV24-1, the J call TRBJ1-2; weak D call: TRBD1 (6 bases). V lost 2 bases and J 8 bases, leaving 17 bases between the germline ends. CDR1 and CDR2 from the germline V gene are KGHDR and SFDVKD. The CDR3 spans 15 residues. CDR3 sequence (DNA): TGTGCCACCAGTGATTCCGAACAGGGAAAGGAGGGCTACACCTTC. This sequence encodes CATSDSEQGKEGYTF.

V gene TRBV3-1 (or the pseudogene TRBV3-2) combines with J gene TRBJ1-4, with TRBD1 matching 9 bases. The CDR3 extends over 15 amino acids. Trimming at V came to 6 bases and at J to 2 bases, leaving 4 bases not matched to a gene. CDR1 and CDR2 (germline): LGHDT, YNNKEL (reference sequence). The CDR3 protein is CASSFDRGTNEKLFF. The CDR3 DNA reads TGTGCCAGCAGTTTTGACAGGGGGACTAATGAAAAACTGTTTTTT.

The genes are TRBV3-1 (or the pseudogene TRBV3-2) and TRBJ2-5, with D possibly being TRBD2 (6 bases). CDR3 length equals 13 residues. CDR1 and CDR2 (germline): LGHDT, YNNKEL (reference sequence). The V and J ends lost 7 bases and 7 bases respectively, with 16 bases between them. As DNA, the CDR3 is TGTGCCAGCACCAAAGACCCCGGGGGGACCCAGTACTTC. Protein: CASTKDPGGTQYF.

This chain joins TRBV19 and TRBJ2-2; TRBD1 is a possible D gene (6 bases). The CDR3 extends over 15 amino acids. Germline V lookup: CDR1 LNHDA, CDR2 SQIVND (reference sequence). V was shortened by 7 bases and J by 2 bases, with 14 bases between the two germline ends. CDR3: CASNSYRENTGELFF. In nucleotides, the CDR3 is TGTGCCAGTAACTCGTACAGGGAAAACACCGGGGAGCTGTTTTTT. Together with reference TRBV19 and TRBJ2-2, the CDR3 gives the full variable domain: DGGITQSPKYLFRKEGQNVTLSCEQNLNHDAMYWYRQDPGQGLRLIYYSQIVNDFQKGDIAEGYSVSREKKESFPLTVTSAQKNPTAFYLCASNSYRENTGELFFGEGSRLTVL.

V is TRBV21-1 and J is TRBJ2-2; the table names TRBD1, a call not compared with the DNA. TRBV21-1 is recorded as a pseudogene. CDR3 length equals 18 residues. The CDR3 nucleotides are TGTGCCAGCAACATAATACCGGGACAGGGTCTTTGCACCGGGGAGCTGTTTTTT. This codes for CASNIIPGQGLCTGELFF.

The genes are TRBV7-9 and TRBJ1-1, with D possibly TRBD1 on 6 matching bases. Per germline, CDR1 SEHNR and CDR2 FQNEAQ (reference sequence). The CDR3 loop spans 16 amino acids. The germline V and J ends were trimmed by 3 bases and 0 bases, with 14 bases remaining between them. CDR3 protein: CASSFGTGTVNTEAFF. DNA for the CDR3: TGTGCCAGCAGCTTTGGCACAGGGACGGTGAACACTGAAGCTTTCTTT.

The J gene is TRBJ2-7, the V gene TRBV4-1; no clear D gene. The CDR3 runs to 15 residues. Germline V gives CDR1 MGHRA, CDR2 YSYEKL. V was trimmed by 2 bases and J by 0 bases, leaving 11 bases between them. This CDR3 reads CASSQRTVPSYEQYF. DNA of the CDR3: TGCGCCAGCAGCCAAAGAACAGTTCCCTCCTACGAGCAGTACTTC.

The chain has TRBV7-6 and TRBJ2-7, with no clear D. Germline V gene lookup returns CDR1 SGHVS and CDR2 FNYEAQ. The CDR3 has 15 residues. The V end lost 1 base, the J end lost 3 bases, and 13 bases lay between the germline ends. This CDR3 reads CASSLVFAGRYEQYF. The CDR3 nucleotides read TGTGCCAGCAGCTTAGTGTTTGCAGGCCGCTACGAGCAGTACTTC.

The chain couples TRBV27 to TRBJ2-7; 7 bases match TRBD1. There are 17 residues in the CDR3. The junction had 20 bases not matched to a gene; V was cut back by 5 bases and J by 7 bases. The germline V gene encodes CDR1 MNHEY and CDR2 SMNVEV (reference sequence). CDR3: CASSGQDPLRFPAEQYF. CDR3 coding DNA: TGTGCCAGCAGTGGACAGGACCCCCTACGATTTCCTGCGGAGCAGTACTTC.

V is TRBV27 and J is TRBJ2-2; no definite D call. With 4 bases removed from V and 8 bases from J, the gap between germline ends came to 20 bases. CDR1 and CDR2 from the germline V gene are MNHEY and SMNVEV (reference sequence). The CDR3 has 16 amino acids. CDR3 region: CASSWMSRPLTGELFF. CDR3 DNA sequence: TGTGCCAGCAGTTGGATGTCGAGGCCCTTGACTGGGGAGCTGTTTTTT.

V gene TRBV27 combines with J gene TRBJ1-1; the D gene is possibly TRBD1 (5 bases). The CDR3 runs 12 residues. The germline CDR1 and CDR2 sequences are MNHEY and SMNVEV (reference sequence). Trimming cost V 5 bases and J 7 bases, with 11 bases left between them. The CDR3 here is CASSRPTGEAFF. The CDR3 DNA follows: TGTGCCAGCAGTCGCCCCACAGGTGAAGCTTTCTTT.

The V gene is TRBV7-3, the J gene TRBJ2-3; possibly TRBD1 for D (5 bases). Germline V CDR1 and CDR2: SGHTA, FQGTGA. Trimming left V 1 base short and J 1 base short, with 9 bases between. This CDR3 contains 15 residues. The CDR3 nucleotides are TGTGCCAGCAGCTTAAGCAGGGTGGGCACAGATACGCAGTATTTT. Amino acids: CASSLSRVGTDTQYF.

The rearrangement uses TRBV14 and TRBJ1-1; D ambiguous. The germline V gene encodes CDR1 SGHDN and CDR2 FVKESK. The CDR3 is 14 amino acids. V lost 4 bases to trimming and J lost 0 bases, with 9 bases between them. Written as DNA, the CDR3 is TGTGCCAGCAGCCCTCGGCGGTTGAACACTGAAGCTTTCTTT. Amino acids: CASSPRRLNTEAFF.

The chain has TRBV9 and TRBJ1-2; D is perhaps TRBD1 (5 bases). This CDR3 spans 14 amino acids. Per the germline V gene, CDR1 is SGDLS and CDR2 is YYNGEE. Deletions cut 0 bases from V and 7 bases from J, with 13 bases between. CDR3 sequence reads: CASSVVGAASGYTF. In DNA form, the CDR3 reads TGTGCCAGCAGCGTAGTTGGGGCGGCTTCTGGCTACACCTTC.